This T cell receptor (beta chain) was recorded in a study of blood T cell repertoires in COVID-19. Study-wide background: Some COVID-19 samples were acute and others convalescent; all came from the United States, Italy and Spain. T cells, B-cell-depleted T cells, or PBMCs provided the cDNA or gDNA that served as material.

The V gene end was trimmed by 10 bases and the J gene end by 5 bases; junction bases not matched to a gene: 7. CDR3 length equals 14 residues. The germline gives CDR1 MDHEN, CDR2 SYDVKM. As originally analysed: Amplified reference gene primers provided the basis for estimating nucleated cell counts. Here immunoSEQ multiplex PCR was the method, and the copy in TCRdb shows in-frame clones only, minus some. The V and J calls and clone size are taken from that table; D and trimming were inferred from the DNA. The repertoire holds about 100,000 clones, with more than 80% as singletons. This clone was counted between two and nine times.

V and J are TRBV28 and TRBJ1-6, with 8 nucleotides matching TRBD1. This TCR was recovered from a man aged 35 to 55 with active or convalescent COVID-19. Sequencing was carried out using peripheral blood. The DNA for the CDR3 is TGTGCCACCGACAGGGGCCGGAATAATTCACCCCTCCACTTT. Translated, it gives CATDRGRNNSPLHF.